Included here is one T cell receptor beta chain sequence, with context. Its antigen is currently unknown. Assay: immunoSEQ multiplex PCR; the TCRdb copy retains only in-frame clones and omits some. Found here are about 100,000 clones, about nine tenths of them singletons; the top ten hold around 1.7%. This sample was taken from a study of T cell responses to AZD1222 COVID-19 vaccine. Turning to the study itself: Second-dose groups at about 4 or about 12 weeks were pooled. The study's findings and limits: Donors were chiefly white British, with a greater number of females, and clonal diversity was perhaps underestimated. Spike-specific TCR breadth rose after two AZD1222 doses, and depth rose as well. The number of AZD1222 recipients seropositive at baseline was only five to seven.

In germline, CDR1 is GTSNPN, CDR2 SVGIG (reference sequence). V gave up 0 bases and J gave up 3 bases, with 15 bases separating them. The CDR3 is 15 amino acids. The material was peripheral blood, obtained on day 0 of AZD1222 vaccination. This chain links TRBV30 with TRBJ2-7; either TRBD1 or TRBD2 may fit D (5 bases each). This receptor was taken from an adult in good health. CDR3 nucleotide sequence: TGTGCCTGGAGTGTAGTGGTGGGACGGTACTACGAGCAGTACTTC. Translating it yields CAWSVVVGRYYEQYF.